Listed here is a single TCR beta chain. The CDR3 length is 15 residues. V lost 3 bases, J lost 3 bases, and 14 bases lay in between. Germline values: CDR1 ENHRY, CDR2 SYGVKD. Repertoires were generated with immunoSEQ multiplex PCR, while TCRdb's copy carries only in-frame clones and drops some. Of 800,000 to 1,200,000 clones in the sample, about 84% were seen once. The source of the sample is a study of shared clonotypes between healthy human individuals. The receptor comes from a man between 18 and 35 years old in good health. Some clones in this sample may be carry-over from other donors' samples. This chain uses TRBV10-3 with TRBJ2-5; D is possibly TRBD1 (6 bases). The sequencing input was memory CD4+ T cells from PBMCs. As to subset: CD45RA-negative fraction. This CDR3 reads CAISDGQTREETQYF. The CDR3 region has the DNA TGTGCCATCAGTGATGGACAGACGAGAGAAGAGACCCAGTACTTC.